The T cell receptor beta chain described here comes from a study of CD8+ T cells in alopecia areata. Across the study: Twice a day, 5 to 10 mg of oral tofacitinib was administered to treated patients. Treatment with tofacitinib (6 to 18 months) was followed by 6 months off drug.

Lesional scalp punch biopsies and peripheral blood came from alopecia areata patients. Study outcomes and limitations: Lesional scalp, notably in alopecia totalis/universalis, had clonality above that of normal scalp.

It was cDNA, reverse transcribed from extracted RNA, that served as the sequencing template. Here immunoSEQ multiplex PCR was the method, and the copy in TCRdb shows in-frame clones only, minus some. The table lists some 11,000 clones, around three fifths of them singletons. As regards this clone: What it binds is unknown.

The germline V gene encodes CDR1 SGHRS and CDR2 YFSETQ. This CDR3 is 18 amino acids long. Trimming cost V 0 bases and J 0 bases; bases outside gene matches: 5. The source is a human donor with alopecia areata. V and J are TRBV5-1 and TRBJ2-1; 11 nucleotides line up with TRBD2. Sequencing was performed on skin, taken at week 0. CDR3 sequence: CASSLARLAGPSYNEQFF. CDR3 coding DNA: TGCGCCAGCAGCTTGGCCCGACTAGCGGGGCCCTCCTACAATGAGCAGTTCTTC.